A selection of T cell receptor beta chains follows, all from one sample in a study of T-cell reconstitution after alpha-beta-depleted transplantation in children. TCRdb ran MiXCR on the PCR reads and lists one entry per CDR3 protein. The data contain 900,000 or so distinct CDR3 sequences, about 16% of them singletons. The sample was PBMCs, mostly from graft donor cells, taken 360 days after TCRalphabeta/CD19-depleted stem cell transplant. These receptors all stem from a male patient between 10 and 17 years old who had a stem cell transplant for acute lymphoblastic leukemia, so the T cells may come from the graft donor. The CDR3 runs from the conserved cysteine through the conserved F or W.

len: 16; v_gene: TRBV5-1; j_gene: TRBJ2-5; CDR3aa: CASSLREQGGRETQYF
len: 19; v_gene: TRBV15; j_gene: TRBJ2-4; CDR3aa: CATSREWRAGTRSKNIQYF
len: 16; v_gene: TRBV4-1; j_gene: TRBJ2-1; CDR3aa: CASSQELAGGPVEQFF
len: 15; v_gene: TRBV6-5; j_gene: TRBJ1-2; CDR3aa: CASSWRTGSNYGYTF
len: 14; v_gene: TRBV25-1; j_gene: TRBJ2-1; CDR3aa: CASRGKSVTNEQFF
len: 15; v_gene: TRBV6-5; j_gene: TRBJ2-5; CDR3aa: CASSYSWSGQETQYF
len: 18; v_gene: TRBV19; j_gene: TRBJ1-5; CDR3aa: CASSHQDRGVTGNQPQHF
len: 15; v_gene: TRBV10-2; j_gene: TRBJ2-2; CDR3aa: CASTGPLMNTGELFF
len: 13; v_gene: TRBV4-1; j_gene: TRBJ1-1; CDR3aa: CASSQAGSYISFF
len: 15; v_gene: TRBV5-1; j_gene: TRBJ2-1; CDR3aa: CASSTPDYSYNEQFF
len: 15; v_gene: TRBV7-2; j_gene: TRBJ2-1; CDR3aa: CASSSSGRVHNEQFF
len: 15; v_gene: TRBV11-2; j_gene: TRBJ2-7; CDR3aa: CASSLGYAGVYEQYF
len: 13; v_gene: TRBV5-1; j_gene: TRBJ2-5; CDR3aa: CASSTDSEETQYF
len: 12; v_gene: TRBV29-1; j_gene: TRBJ2-6; CDR3aa: CSVGGSANVLTF
len: 16; v_gene: TRBV7-8; j_gene: TRBJ2-1; CDR3aa: CASSSPASGSIDEQFF
len: 14; v_gene: TRBV25-1; j_gene: TRBJ2-7; CDR3aa: CASSEFLLTYEQYF
len: 16; v_gene: TRBV6-5; j_gene: TRBJ1-2; CDR3aa: CASSYSRTRANYGYTF
len: 16; v_gene: TRBV9; j_gene: TRBJ2-1; CDR3aa: CASSVAVAGSYNEQFF
len: 16; v_gene: TRBV12-3/TRBV12-4; j_gene: TRBJ2-7; CDR3aa: CASSGPSGRAGGEQYF
len: 14; v_gene: TRBV7-9; j_gene: TRBJ2-7; CDR3aa: CASSTIAGSYEQYF
len: 14; v_gene: TRBV29-1; j_gene: TRBJ2-2; CDR3aa: CSVEFVPNTGELFF
len: 18; v_gene: TRBV5-1; j_gene: TRBJ1-1; CDR3aa: CASSLPKKFNQGHTEAFF
len: 14; v_gene: TRBV5-6; j_gene: TRBJ2-5; CDR3aa: CASSGTTPQETQYF
len: 14; v_gene: TRBV29-1; j_gene: TRBJ2-1; CDR3aa: CSVDSGSVYNEQFF
len: 12; v_gene: TRBV29-1; j_gene: TRBJ2-1; CDR3aa: CSVEQWVGEQFF
len: 15; v_gene: TRBV6-2/TRBV6-3; j_gene: TRBJ2-1; CDR3aa: CASTQAGGRRNEQFF
len: 14; v_gene: TRBV12-3/TRBV12-4; j_gene: TRBJ1-5; CDR3aa: CASTRQLSNQPQHF
len: 16; v_gene: TRBV20-1; j_gene: TRBJ1-2; CDR3aa: CSAIPGTGRLGYGYTF